The source of this T cell receptor (beta chain) is a study of cytomegalovirus exposure and HLA in healthy donors. Study-wide results and caveats: CMV serostatus alone was available as immune exposure information. Whilst most TCR sequences proved rare, a subset of public TCRs occurred across many donors.

Per germline, CDR1 SGHRS and CDR2 YFSETQ. V lost 0 bases and J 7 bases, leaving 8 bases between the germline ends. The CDR3 spans 12 residues. The PCR ran on 60 Vbeta and 13 Jbeta primers. Profiled with immunoSEQ multiplex PCR; TCRdb holds only in-frame clones, not every one. The repertoire holds 280,000 or so clones, with 70% to 90% as singletons. This clone has just a few counts. Its antigen is not identified. It was healthy bone marrow donors who served as donors. The genes are TRBV5-1 and TRBJ2-7, with D tentatively TRBD2 (5 bases). This clonotype was obtained from a woman aged 18-29 years in good health and CMV-seronegative. The material sequenced was PBMCs. Here the CDR3 DNA reads TGCGCCAGCAGCTTGGGAGGGTGGGAGCAGTACTTC. This translates into CASSLGGWEQYF.